This T cell receptor (beta chain) comes out of a study of blood T cell repertoires in COVID-19. Overall study context: Some COVID-19 samples were acute and others convalescent; all came from the United States, Italy and Spain. T cells, B-cell-depleted T cells, or PBMCs supplied cDNA or gDNA.

Sequenced by immunoSEQ multiplex PCR; TCRdb stores in-frame clones only, minus some. Here the sample spans some 51,000 clones, 88% being singletons. The CDR3 sequence is 15 residues long. Germline V lookup: CDR1 SGHNT, CDR2 YYREEE (reference sequence). V lost 2 bases, J lost 0 bases, and 12 bases lay in between. Sequencing input: peripheral blood. The receptor was derived from a man in his fifties with active COVID-19. V usage is TRBV5-4 and J usage is TRBJ2-7; D remains unclear. The DNA of the CDR3 is TGTGCCAGCAGCTTTAGACCGGGTCCCTCCTACGAGCAGTACTTC. It translates to CASSFRPGPSYEQYF.